The TCR beta chain described here comes from a study of shared T cell receptors in the human thymus. Deletions cut 1 base from V and 6 bases from J, with 5 bases between. The CDR3 covers 12 residues. CDR1 and CDR2 from the germline V gene are SGHTA and FQGNSA. Clones were read by immunoSEQ multiplex PCR, and TCRdb kept only the in-frame ones, dropping some. Among hundreds of thousands of clones listed, more than 75% were seen once. These data were also reused for a study on human thymus T cells. From that report: All donors were healthy Finnish infants who were undergoing corrective surgery to treat congenital heart defects. Resected material from corrective heart surgery provided the thymus tissue analysed. Gene usage for V and J segments appeared biased in thymic and blood repertoires. Related research reported highly overlapping thymic repertoires among unrelated individuals.

Sequencing was done on a sample of thymocytes. The chain couples TRBV7-2 to TRBJ2-3; D is undetermined. The receptor's source is a boy younger than two with a congenital heart defect. The CDR3 reads CASSLDPDTQYF. CDR3 DNA: TGTGCCAGCAGCTTAGATCCGGATACGCAGTATTTT. Full variable domain (rest looked up from reference TRBV7-2 and TRBJ2-3): GAGVSQSPSNKVTEKGKDVELRCDPISGHTALYWYRQSLGQGLEFLIYFQGNSAPDKSGLPSDRFSAERTGGSVSTLTIQRTQQEDSAVYLCASSLDPDTQYFGPGTRLTVL.